Presented here are 16 T cell receptor beta chains from one specimen sequenced in a study of human T cells and chemical hapten exposure (dated by TCRdb to the early 2020s). The time point tag for this specimen amounts to: patch test 1, 2 weeks after DPC sensitization. This sample's treatment or condition label indicates: therapeutic diphenylcyclopropenone sensitization with weekly scalp DPC. Receptor libraries were prepared by RACE. The sequencer was a NextSeq 500. The public reads were quality trimmed at Q25 with fastp and then assembled into clones with MiXCR by TCRdb, keeping productive beta chains. CDR3 protein sequences are deduplicated, and each keeps its most common genes and DNA. This sample comprises around 380,000 distinct CDR3 sequences, approximately 5% of them detected only once. Jointly, the top ten make up approximately 2.3% of the sample. The sample here was whole blood, taken in connection with sensitization to the hapten diphenylcyclopropenone (DPC). These receptors originate from a woman aged 50 to 60 with alopecia areata. Some clones in this sample may be carry-over from other donors' samples.

This clonotype has a count of ten or more. The chain couples TRBV12-5 to TRBJ1-1; D is possibly TRBD1 (6 bases). Germline V gene sequence: CDR1 LGHNT, CDR2 FRNRAP. Trimming shortened V by 6 bases and J by 0 bases, and 11 bases separated the two germline ends. The length of the CDR3 is 14 residues. CDR3 DNA sequence: TGTGCTAGTGGAGGACAGCTTGTGAACACTGAAGCTTTCTTT. It translates to CASGGQLVNTEAFF.

This clonotype was counted many times. The CDR3 reads CASSYGLAGGLRYNEQFF. Here the CDR3 DNA reads TGTGCCAGCAGTTACGGACTAGCGGGAGGCCTAAGGTACAATGAGCAGTTCTTC. The rearrangement links TRBV6-5 to TRBJ2-1; 14 positions match TRBD2. V dropped 2 bases and J dropped 4; count of bases not matched to a gene: 7. Germline CDR1 and CDR2: MNHEY and SVGAGI. This CDR3 has 18 amino acids.

The chain employs TRBV2 and TRBJ1-2; TRBD1 aligns across 7 bases. CDR1 SNHLY and CDR2 FYNNEI come from the germline V gene. Trimming cost V 2 bases and J 8 bases; bases outside gene matches: 8. The CDR3 covers 14 residues. The CDR3 region is CASSELGQEGGYTF. Written as DNA, the CDR3 is TGTGCCAGCAGTGAACTTGGACAGGAGGGAGGCTACACCTTC.

This clonotype was seen ten or more times. This sequence joins TRBV2 and TRBJ1-5; D uncertain. Germline V gives CDR1 SNHLY, CDR2 FYNNEI. V was cut by 5 bases and J by 3 bases, with 8 bases left in between. The CDR3 is 13 amino acids. The CDR3 loop reads CASSREDNQPQHF. CDR3 in DNA: TGTGCCAGCAGTCGGGAGGACAATCAGCCCCAGCATTTT.

This clonotype was seen ten or more times. The CDR3 DNA follows: TGTGCCAGCACCGGGACAGGGGGCTACGAGCAGTACTTC. Translation: CASTGTGGYEQYF. The rearrangement joins TRBV5-6 to TRBJ2-7, with TRBD1 identical over 11 bases. The CDR3 runs 13 residues. V trimming: 6 bases; J trimming: 3 bases; junction bases outside the gene matches: 2. The germline V gene has CDR1 SGHDT and CDR2 YYEEEE.

The table lists this clonotype with a few counts. The chain recombines TRBV15 with TRBJ2-1; D ambiguous. The CDR3 length is 13 residues. Trimming left V 2 bases short and J 5 bases short, with 7 bases between. Germline V lookup: CDR1 LNHNV, CDR2 YYDKDF (reference sequence). Here the CDR3 DNA reads TGTGCCACCAGCAGAAAAGGAAACAATGAGCAGTTCTTC. Translated: CATSRKGNNEQFF.

This clonotype was recorded a few times. The gene calls are TRBV18 and TRBJ1-2, with TRBD1 as a possible D gene (5 bases). The germline V gene encodes CDR1 KGHSH and CDR2 LQKENI. There are 15 residues in the CDR3. V was shortened by 8 bases and J by 0 bases, with 16 bases between the two germline ends. CDR3 region: CASLNDDRSNYGYTF. DNA for the CDR3: TGTGCCAGCCTAAACGATGACAGATCTAACTATGGCTACACCTTC.

This clonotype was recorded a few times. The chain employs TRBV20-1 and TRBJ2-1, with D tentatively TRBD2 (7 bases). Trimming took 1 base from V and 2 from J, leaving 15 bases between them. The CDR3 sequence is 16 residues long. Germline-derived CDR1 and CDR2 are DFQATT and SNEGSKA (reference sequence). The CDR3 is CSARAGRGPAYNEQFF. CDR3 nucleotides: TGCAGTGCTAGAGCAGGGCGGGGGCCAGCCTACAATGAGCAGTTCTTC.

This clonotype was counted at least ten times. The chain joins TRBV20-1 to TRBJ1-6; possible D gene TRBD1, 5 bases. The CDR3 totals 17 residues. CDR1 and CDR2 (germline): DFQATT, SNEGSKA (reference sequence). V dropped 0 bases and J dropped 9 bases, with 21 bases sitting between them. The CDR3 sequence is CSARDPQGAGLSSPLHF. CDR3 nucleotide sequence: TGCAGTGCTAGAGACCCCCAAGGGGCAGGGCTCAGTTCACCCCTCCACTTT.

This clonotype was detected ten times or more. The chain carries TRBV12-3 or TRBV12-4 and TRBJ1-1; weak D call: TRBD1 (5 bases). The V end was cut by 4 bases, the J end by 2 bases, with 11 bases between. The CDR3 runs 14 residues. This CDR3 is CASSSGQGNTEAFF. DNA of the CDR3: TGTGCCAGCAGTTCGGGTCAGGGTAACACTGAAGCTTTCTTT.

This clonotype was observed a few times. The genes are TRBV20-1 and TRBJ1-1; weak D call: TRBD1 (6 bases). The CDR3 totals 12 residues. Per germline, CDR1 DFQATT and CDR2 SNEGSKA (reference sequence). V shed 3 bases and J shed 7 bases, with 12 bases lying between them. Written as DNA, the CDR3 is TGCAGTGCTAGGGAAGGGGGGAATGAAGCTTTCTTT. It translates to CSAREGGNEAFF.

This clonotype was counted a few times. This chain's CDR3 is CAWDRGNEQFF. DNA for the CDR3: TGTGCCTGGGACAGGGGCAATGAGCAGTTCTTC. This chain links TRBV30 with TRBJ2-1; TRBD1 agrees at 8 bases. From germline, CDR1 is GTSNPN and CDR2 SVGIG (reference sequence). With 5 bases clipped from V and 6 bases from J, the junction kept 0 bases outside the gene matches. The CDR3 is 11 residues long.

This clonotype was counted at least ten times. The CDR3: CATSDLPSPGLAVYNEQFF. The CDR3 DNA follows: TGTGCCACCAGTGATTTGCCCAGCCCGGGACTAGCGGTCTACAATGAGCAGTTCTTC. The rearrangement joins TRBV24-1 to TRBJ2-1, with 11 bases lining up with TRBD2. This CDR3 is 19 amino acids long. The germline V gene has CDR1 KGHDR and CDR2 SFDVKD. The ends lost 0 bases at V and 3 bases at J; junction bases unmatched: 9.

This clonotype was recorded many times. The V call is TRBV14, the J call TRBJ1-1, with a possible D match to TRBD1 (6 bases). The germline V gene has CDR1 SGHDN and CDR2 FVKESK. Deletions cut 1 base from V and 8 bases from J, with 14 bases between. This CDR3 is 14 amino acids long. The CDR3 DNA sequence: TGTGCCAGCAGCCAAGCCCGACAGGCCAAAGAAGCTTTCTTT. Translation gives CASSQARQAKEAFF. The variable domain in full, with the rest retrieved from reference TRBV14 and TRBJ1-1, is EAGVTQFPSHSVIEKGQTVTLRCDPISGHDNLYWYRRVMGKEIKFLLHFVKESKQDESGMPNNRFLAERTGGTYSTLKVQPAELEDSGVYFCASSQARQAKEAFFGQGTRLTVV.

The CDR3: CATGSGGSNTGELFF. CDR3 DNA sequence: TGTGCCACCGGCTCTGGCGGCTCGAACACCGGGGAGCTGTTTTTT. The V gene is TRBV24-1, the J gene TRBJ2-2; D remains unclear. V lost 9 bases to trimming and J lost 0 bases, with 13 bases between them. CDR1 and CDR2 from the germline V gene are KGHDR and SFDVKD. The CDR3 totals 15 residues.

This clonotype was found many times. The genes are TRBV24-1 and TRBJ2-1; D is possibly TRBD2 (6 bases). Germline values: CDR1 KGHDR, CDR2 SFDVKD. Trimming stripped 5 bases from V and 0 bases from J, with 10 bases between. This CDR3 is 15 amino acids long. The CDR3 spells CATSAPGSSYNEQFF. In DNA, the CDR3 is TGTGCCACCAGTGCGCCCGGGAGCTCCTACAATGAGCAGTTCTTC.